These 30 T cell receptor beta chains share one sample of origin, sequenced in a study of blood T cell repertoires in COVID-19. TCRdb's copy holds only in-frame clones and misses some; the assay was immunoSEQ multiplex PCR. The sample consists of some 85,000 clones, 89% of them appearing once. The sample comprised peripheral blood. The source is a middle-aged man with acute or convalescent COVID-19.

The chain is built from TRBV2 and TRBJ1-6; perhaps TRBD1 as D (5 bases). The germline CDR1 and CDR2 sequences are SNHLY and FYNNEI. Trimming shortened V by 4 bases and J by 10 bases, and 17 bases separated the two germline ends. This CDR3 comprises 15 residues. CDR3 nucleotides: TGTGCCAGCAGTGGGGGCACGGCAAAGGGATCACCCCTCCACTTT. Translation gives CASSGGTAKGSPLHF.

The chain links TRBV5-4 to TRBJ1-4; 10 bases align to TRBD1. Unmatched junction bases numbered 11, after V lost 5 bases and J lost 7 bases. CDR1 and CDR2 from the germline V gene are SGHNT and YYREEE (reference sequence). CDR3 length: 16 residues. The CDR3 reads CASSQIRTGGAEKLFF. Here the CDR3 DNA reads TGTGCCAGCAGTCAGATACGGACAGGGGGTGCTGAAAAACTGTTTTTT.

This clone was recorded only once. The chain combines TRBV5-1 with TRBJ2-3, with TRBD2 identical over 8 bases. The length of the CDR3 is 16 residues. CDR1 is SGHRS and CDR2 is YFSETQ in the germline V gene. The V gene end was trimmed by 4 bases and the J gene end by 0 bases; junction bases not matched to a gene: 7. The CDR3 here is CASSPGRGGSTDTQYF. CDR3 bases: TGCGCCAGCAGCCCCGGCCGGGGGGGTAGCACAGATACGCAGTATTTT.

The rearrangement uses TRBV21-1 and TRBJ1-5. TRBV21-1 is assigned pseudogene status. The CDR3 is made up of 16 amino acids. This CDR3 reads CASSKVTGYSNQPQHF. CDR3 coding DNA: TGTGCCAGCAGCAAAGTCACGGGGTATAGCAATCAGCCCCAGCATTTT.

The chain recombines TRBV28 with TRBJ1-5; TRBD1 is a possible D gene (5 bases). The V and J ends lost 5 bases and 4 bases respectively, with 18 bases between them. CDR1 and CDR2 from the germline V gene are MDHEN and SYDVKM. The CDR3 is made up of 16 amino acids. The CDR3 coding sequence is TGTGCCAGCAGTCCCCACCAGGGAATCTTAAATCAGCCCCAGCATTTT. This gives the protein CASSPHQGILNQPQHF.

The chain has TRBV15 and TRBJ2-5, with 12 nucleotides matching TRBD2. This CDR3 comprises 18 residues. The V and J ends lost 1 base and 5 bases, in that order; junction bases with no gene match: 11. CDR1 LNHNV and CDR2 YYDKDF come from the germline V gene (reference sequence). The CDR3 here is CATSRVTSGGVIRETQYF. The CDR3 DNA sequence: TGTGCCACCAGCAGAGTGACTAGCGGGGGAGTAATCAGGGAGACCCAGTACTTC.

The rearrangement uses TRBV5-3 and TRBJ2-7; D is unresolved. TRBV5-3 is recorded as an ORF, its role being uncertain. Deletions cut 3 bases from V and 3 bases from J, with 4 bases between. The CDR3 contains 11 residues. CDR3: CARSSYYEQYV. CDR3 bases: TGTGCCAGAAGCTCCTACTACGAGCAGTACGTC.

The CDR3 sequence is CASSVDMNTEAFF. CDR3 bases: TGTGCCAGCAGCGTAGACATGAACACTGAAGCTTTCTTT. The chain employs TRBV9 and TRBJ1-1; D ambiguous. Trimming took off 0 bases at V and 0 bases at J, with 3 bases between the two ends. CDR3 length: 13 amino acids. Germline lookup yields CDR1 SGDLS and CDR2 YYNGEE. Based on the CDR3 plus reference TRBV9 and TRBJ1-1, the full variable domain is DSGVTQTPKHLITATGQRVTLRCSPRSGDLSVYWYQQSLDQGLQFLIQYYNGEERAKGNILERFSAQQFPDLHSELNLSSLELGDSALYFCASSVDMNTEAFFGQGTRLTVV.

This chain links TRBV29-1 with TRBJ1-2; 9 positions agree with TRBD1. The V segment lost 1 base and the J segment 5 bases; nucleotides outside the gene matches: 5. CDR3 length: 14 residues. Germline V gene lookup returns CDR1 SQVTM and CDR2 ANQGSEA. CDR3 nucleotides: TGCAGCGTTGAAGGTACAGGGGGCGCATATGGCTACACCTTC. Protein: CSVEGTGGAYGYTF.

The chain combines TRBV30 with TRBJ1-3, with TRBD1 identical over 7 bases. This CDR3 has 14 amino acids. V lost 3 bases and J lost 1; bases outside the gene matches: 3. Germline V gene data show CDR1 as GTSNPN and CDR2 as SVGIG (reference sequence). The DNA of the CDR3 is TGTGCCTGGAGGGGGACAGCTTCTGGAAACACCATATATTTT. Residues: CAWRGTASGNTIYF.

This chain links TRBV30 with TRBJ2-5; D remains ambiguous. V dropped 0 bases and J dropped 4 bases, with 12 bases sitting between them. CDR3 size: 14 residues. Germline loops: CDR1 GTSNPN, CDR2 SVGIG (reference sequence). DNA of the CDR3: TGTGCCTGGAGTGTGGGTGGGCCTCGAGAGACCCAGTACTTC. Protein product: CAWSVGGPRETQYF. The full variable domain, in which reference TRBV30 and TRBJ2-5 provide the parts outside the CDR3, is SQTIHQWPATLVQPVGSPLSLECTVEGTSNPNLYWYRQAAGRGLQLLFYSVGIGQISSEVPQNLSASRPQDRQFILSSKKLLLSDSGFYLCAWSVGGPRETQYFGPGTRLLVL.

This chain links TRBV29-1 with TRBJ1-4; the match to TRBD1 covers 8 bases. CDR1 is SQVTM and CDR2 is ANQGSEA in the germline V gene. V gave up 4 bases and J gave up 8 bases; unmatched junction bases: 9. CDR3 length: 14 residues. The CDR3 DNA sequence: TGCAGCGTTGCAGGGGGCAGGGGAAACGAAAAACTGTTTTTT. Protein product: CSVAGGRGNEKLFF.

J is TRBJ1-1 and V is TRBV19, with a possible D match to TRBD1 (6 bases). The CDR3 has 15 amino acids. Germline V gene lookup returns CDR1 LNHDA and CDR2 SQIVND (reference sequence). V shed 9 bases and J shed 4 bases, with 21 bases lying between them. Here the CDR3 reads CASTDFRGGSTEAFF. The CDR3 DNA is TGTGCCAGCACAGACTTTAGGGGGGGCAGCACTGAAGCTTTCTTT.

V usage is TRBV18 and J usage is TRBJ1-1, with a possible D match to TRBD1 (6 bases). CDR1 KGHSH and CDR2 LQKENI come from the germline V gene. Trimming shortened V by 6 bases and J by 1 base, and 9 bases separated the two germline ends. The CDR3 sequence is 13 residues long. This chain's CDR3 is CASSQGQNTEAFF. In DNA, the CDR3 is TGTGCCAGCTCCCAGGGACAGAACACTGAAGCTTTCTTT.

The rearrangement uses TRBV18 and TRBJ2-7; possible D gene TRBD1, 6 bases. V lost 6 bases, J lost 5 bases, and 11 bases lay in between. This CDR3 has 12 amino acids. The V gene's germline CDR1 is KGHSH and CDR2 LQKENI. The CDR3 loop reads CASSKNRDEQYV. The CDR3 region has the DNA TGTGCCAGCTCTAAAAACAGGGACGAGCAGTACGTC.

V and J are TRBV30 and TRBJ1-3; no clear D. V shed 1 base and J shed 2 bases, with 9 bases lying between them. The CDR3 extends over 14 amino acids. Germline CDR1 and CDR2: GTSNPN and SVGIG (reference sequence). Written as DNA, the CDR3 is TGTGCCTGGAGTGCCGACAAGGCTGGAAACACCATATATTTT. It encodes CAWSADKAGNTIYF.

The chain has TRBV6-2 or TRBV6-3 and TRBJ2-7; D gene unclear. The CDR3 covers 11 residues. V lost 2 bases, J lost 8 bases, and 7 bases lay in between. The germline V gene encodes CDR1 MNHEY and CDR2 SVGEGT. CDR3 sequence: CASSYEAQQYF. The CDR3 nucleotides are TGTGCCAGCAGTTACGAGGCTCAGCAGTACTTC.

The J gene is TRBJ1-3, the V gene TRBV6-5; 8 positions match TRBD1. CDR3 length: 14 residues. Germline loops: CDR1 MNHEY, CDR2 SVGAGI. With 5 bases clipped from V and 3 bases from J, the junction kept 3 bases outside the gene matches. CDR3 nucleotides: TGTGCCAGCAGTCTACAGGGGGGTGGAAACACCATATATTTT. It yields the protein CASSLQGGGNTIYF.

The chain employs TRBV5-4 and TRBJ2-7; 7 bases map to TRBD1. CDR3 length: 11 amino acids. Looked up from germline, CDR1 is SGHNT and CDR2 is YYREEE (reference sequence). V lost 4 bases, J lost 6 bases, and 1 base stayed unmatched. In DNA, the CDR3 is TGTGCCAGCAGCGACAGGGTCGAGCAGTACTTC. Its protein is CASSDRVEQYF.

This chain connects TRBV19 to TRBJ1-2; D unclear. There are 14 residues in the CDR3. V was trimmed by 1 base and J by 4 bases, leaving 10 bases between them. Germline V CDR1 and CDR2: LNHDA, SQIVND (reference sequence). In nucleotides, the CDR3 is TGTGCCAGTAGTATAGTTCGCGTCGGCTATGGCTACACCTTC. Its translation: CASSIVRVGYGYTF.

The chain couples TRBV2 to TRBJ2-1; possibly TRBD2 for D (6 bases). Germline V gene sequence: CDR1 SNHLY, CDR2 FYNNEI. This CDR3 is built from 12 residues. The V and J ends lost 8 bases and 9 bases respectively, with 14 bases between them. CDR3 region: CASPWRGGEQFF. The CDR3 bases are TGTGCCAGCCCTTGGAGGGGAGGTGAGCAGTTCTTC.

This clone was found once. The chain couples TRBV5-5 to TRBJ1-1; 9 bases line up with TRBD1. V was clipped by 4 bases and J by 0 bases; unmatched bases: 4. Germline CDR1 SGHKS, CDR2 YYEKEE (reference sequence). The CDR3 consists of 15 residues. The CDR3 region is CASSPRQGVNTEAFF. CDR3 DNA sequence: TGTGCCAGCAGCCCGAGACAGGGGGTGAACACTGAAGCTTTCTTT. Filled out from reference TRBV5-5 and TRBJ1-1, the complete variable domain reads DAGVTQSPTHLIKTRGQQVTLRCSPISGHKSVSWYQQVLGQGPQFIFQYYEKEERGRGNFPDRFSARQFPNYSSELNVNALLLGDSALYLCASSPRQGVNTEAFFGQGTRLTVV.

The rearrangement joins TRBV4-1 to TRBJ1-2; D gene ambiguous. The CDR3 extends over 14 amino acids. Trimming stripped 1 base from V and 0 bases from J, with 6 bases between. The V gene's germline CDR1 is MGHRA and CDR2 YSYEKL. CDR3 coding DNA: TGCGCCAGCAGCCAAGCTATCGCTAACTATGGCTACACCTTC. Its translation is CASSQAIANYGYTF.

As regards this clone: This sample also contains other DNA sequences that code for the same CDR3. The chain uses TRBV2 and TRBJ1-1; TRBD1 matches 7 bases. V was clipped by 5 bases and J by 1 base; unmatched bases: 4. The CDR3 covers 14 residues. Germline assignment: CDR1 SNHLY and CDR2 FYNNEI. CDR3 amino acids: CASSTRTGNTEAFF. The CDR3 DNA sequence: TGTGCCAGCAGTACCCGGACAGGGAACACTGAAGCTTTCTTT.

V is TRBV9 and J is TRBJ1-2; perhaps TRBD1 as D (6 bases). This CDR3 comprises 18 residues. V lost 4 bases and J lost 4, with 26 bases in between. Germline CDR1 is SGDLS and CDR2 is YYNGEE. The CDR3 sequence: CASSITSTEQGIGYGYTF. CDR3 DNA: TGTGCCAGCAGCATAACCTCTACAGAACAGGGTATAGGCTATGGCTACACCTTC.

This clone has only one observation. The CDR3 DNA follows: TGTGCCAGCAGCTTCTCCTTACGGGGGGCGCAAGAGACCCAGTACTTC. Residues: CASSFSLRGAQETQYF. The chain couples TRBV7-3 to TRBJ2-5, with D perhaps TRBD2 (7 bases). The CDR3 has 16 amino acids. The V end lost 3 bases, the J end lost 2 bases, and 16 bases lay between the germline ends. Germline assignment: CDR1 SGHTA and CDR2 FQGTGA.

This chain uses TRBV12-5 with TRBJ1-2, with a weak D call TRBD1 (6 bases). Trimming shortened V by 6 bases and J by 7 bases, and 15 bases separated the two germline ends. The CDR3 consists of 13 residues. Germline loops: CDR1 LGHNT, CDR2 FRNRAP. CDR3 sequence reads: CASGRDMGSGYTF. In nucleotides, the CDR3 is TGTGCTAGTGGCAGGGACATGGGGAGTGGCTACACCTTC.

The V call is TRBV6-2 or TRBV6-3, the J call TRBJ2-7; 8 bases agree with TRBD1. V gave up 2 bases and J gave up 4 bases; unmatched junction bases: 7. Per the germline V gene, CDR1 is MNHEY and CDR2 is SVGEGT. This CDR3 region has 15 residues. CDR3 residues: CASSYGTGYPYEQYV. The CDR3 nucleotides are TGTGCCAGCAGTTACGGGACAGGCTATCCATACGAGCAGTACGTC.

This clone has just one count. The chain carries TRBV18 and TRBJ1-5, with no clear D. CDR1 is KGHSH, CDR2 LQKENI, per germline. V was pared by 4 bases and J by 2 bases, with 6 bases between. This CDR3 comprises 13 residues. The CDR3 reads CASSQGGNQPQHF. CDR3 nucleotides: TGTGCCAGCTCACAGGGAGGCAATCAGCCCCAGCATTTT.

This clone was seen once. The V gene is TRBV7-9, the J gene TRBJ2-3, with D perhaps TRBD1 (5 bases). Trimming pared 5 bases from V and 3 bases from J, leaving 15 bases between. Germline-derived CDR1 and CDR2 are SEHNR and FQNEAQ (reference sequence). This CDR3 comprises 15 residues. In nucleotides, the CDR3 is TGTGCCAGCAGCACGACAGCCGTCGCTACAGATACGCAGTATTTT. Residues: CASSTTAVATDTQYF.